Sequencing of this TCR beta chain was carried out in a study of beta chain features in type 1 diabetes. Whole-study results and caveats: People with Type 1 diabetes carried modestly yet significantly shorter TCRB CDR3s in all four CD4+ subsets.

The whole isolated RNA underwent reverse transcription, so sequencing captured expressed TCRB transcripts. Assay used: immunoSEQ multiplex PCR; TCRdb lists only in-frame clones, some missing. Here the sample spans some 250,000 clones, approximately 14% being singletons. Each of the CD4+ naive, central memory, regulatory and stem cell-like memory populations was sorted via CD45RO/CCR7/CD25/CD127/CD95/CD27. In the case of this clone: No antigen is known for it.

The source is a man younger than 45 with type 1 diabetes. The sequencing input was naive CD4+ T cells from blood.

DNA of the CDR3: TGTGCCAGCAGCGGTGGCGGGGGGGCGAATGAGCAGTTCTTC. Its protein product is CASSGGGGANEQFF. The V and J genes are TRBV11-2 and TRBJ2-1, with 9 bases lining up with TRBD2. With 5 bases clipped from V and 7 bases from J, the junction kept 6 bases outside the gene matches. The CDR3 is made up of 14 amino acids. Germline CDR1 SGHAT, CDR2 FQNNGV.